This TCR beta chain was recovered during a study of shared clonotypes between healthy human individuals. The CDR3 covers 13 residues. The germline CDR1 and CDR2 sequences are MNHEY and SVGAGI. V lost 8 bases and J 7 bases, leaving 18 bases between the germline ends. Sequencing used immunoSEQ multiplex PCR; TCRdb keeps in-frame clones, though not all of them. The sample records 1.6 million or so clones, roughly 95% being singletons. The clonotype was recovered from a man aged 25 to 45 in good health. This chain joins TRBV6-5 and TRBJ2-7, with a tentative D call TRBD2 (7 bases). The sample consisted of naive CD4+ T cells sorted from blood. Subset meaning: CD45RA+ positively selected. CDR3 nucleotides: TGTGCCAGCTCCACTGGGGGGGCTATAGAGCAGTACTTC. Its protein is CASSTGGAIEQYF.